This record looks at one T cell receptor (beta chain) sequence and its context. The antigen remains undetermined. Germline V gives CDR1 SEHNR, CDR2 FQNEAQ (reference sequence). Trimming removed 3 bases at V and 5 bases at J, with 13 bases between. This CDR3 contains 14 residues. Assay: immunoSEQ multiplex PCR; the TCRdb copy retains only in-frame clones and omits some. The profile shows tens of thousands of clones, 86% of them singletons. The investigators sampled blood at baseline, at cycle 4 day 1, and at cycle 7 day 1. The data were taken from a study of OX40 agonist ivuxolimab in advanced cancers. Turning to the study itself: Mean age 60 years, range 23 to 79; about 81% male. General study findings and limits: Low clonal expansion, among the lowest seen, marked partial responders at 0.1-3.0 mg/kg.

Specimen: CD4+ or CD8+ T cells sorted from blood, collected in a trial of the OX40 agonist ivuxolimab. The genes are TRBV7-9 and TRBJ1-1; D gene uncertain. The clonotype comes from an adult with an advanced solid tumor such as melanoma, head and neck, liver or kidney cancer. DNA for the CDR3: TGTGCCAGCAGCTTTACTGGCAGGAGGACTGAAGCTTTCTTT. It encodes CASSFTGRRTEAFF.